This TCR beta chain was obtained from a study of T-cell reconstitution after alpha-beta-depleted transplantation in children. It was with unique molecular identifiers that the TCRbeta library was prepared. TCRdb reprocessed the PCR reads with MiXCR, giving one entry per CDR3 protein. The data show hundreds of thousands of distinct CDR3 sequences, around 15% seen once. Trimming stripped 4 bases from V and 3 bases from J, with 11 bases between. The V gene's germline CDR1 is SGHRS and CDR2 YFSETQ. The CDR3 runs 13 residues. This specimen was PBMCs, mostly from graft donor cells, taken 360 days after TCRalphabeta/CD19-depleted stem cell transplant. This receptor was taken from a boy younger than two who had a stem cell transplant for Wiskott-Aldrich syndrome, so the T cells may come from the graft donor. The chain links TRBV5-1 to TRBJ2-7; D ambiguous. The CDR3 sequence is CASSKDAIYEQYF. The CDR3 bases are TGCGCCAGCAGCAAGGACGCAATCTACGAGCAGTACTTC. Using reference TRBV5-1 and TRBJ2-7 for the parts outside the CDR3, the full variable domain is KAGVTQTPRYLIKTRGQQVTLSCSPISGHRSVSWYQQTPGQGLQFLFEYFSETQRNKGNFPGRFSGRQFSNSRSEMNVSTLELGDSALYLCASSKDAIYEQYFGPGTRLTVT.